These T cell receptor beta chains were read from a single sample in a study of blood T cell repertoires in COVID-19. Only in-frame clones appear in the TCRdb table, and some are missing; sequencing was by immunoSEQ multiplex PCR. The sample lists some 150,000 clones, more than 85% seen once, with around 5.4% in the top ten. Sequencing used peripheral blood. The receptors shown here come from a human donor in a cohort sampled during active COVID-19. CDR3s include the opening cysteine and the closing phenylalanine or tryptophan. The order of the fields is V gene, D gene, CDR3 length, CDR3 protein. A D gene is named only where the DNA matches it firmly.

TRBV5-4 | NA | 16 | CASSSPLDSSNYGYTF
TRBV5-1 | TRBD2 | 18 | CASSPDGLASRFPHEQFF
TRBV4-1 | NA | 14 | CASSQAFGPGGYTF
TRBV6-2/TRBV6-3 | TRBD2 | 15 | CASSPPGLAGREQYF
TRBV5-1 | NA | 16 | CASSRGGTGRGNTIYF
TRBV29-1 | NA | 14 | CRVVGVAPGAEAFF
TRBV5-1 | NA | 14 | CASSLLGGTDTQYF
TRBV7-8 | NA | 16 | CASSLKAGRGNQPQHF
TRBV30 | TRBD2 | 14 | CAWSEGLAGGELFF
TRBV9 | TRBD1 | 15 | CASSVSGTGSDEQFF
TRBV9 | NA | 15 | CASSPVQGKNTEAFF
TRBV6-2/TRBV6-3 | NA | 15 | CASSYYSGQIYEQYF
TRBV5-1 | NA | 16 | CASSLSRVGNTGELFF
TRBV2 | NA | 13 | CASVRDTQETQYF
TRBV7-2 | TRBD2 | 15 | CASSFPGLAGETQYF
TRBV11-2 | TRBD2 | 16 | CASSWTSGGAYNEQFF
TRBV6-4 | NA | 13 | CASSPAGMGGYTF
TRBV2 | TRBD2 | 16 | CASSEGTSGMEETQYF
TRBV18 | NA | 12 | CASRTVQETQYF
TRBV19 | TRBD2 | 14 | CASSILAGAYEQYF
TRBV5-1 | NA | 13 | CASSFQGGEKLFF
TRBV10-3 | TRBD1 | 13 | CAISEQGAGEQYF
TRBV27 | TRBD2 | 19 | CASSSSGAGRLRLSYEQYF
TRBV28 | NA | 13 | CASSPPRPGIQFF
TRBV27 | NA | 14 | CASSATHSNQPQHF
TRBV5-1 | TRBD1 | 16 | CASSALGQEGTYEQYF
TRBV11-2 | TRBD1 | 15 | CASSPPGQVWDTQYF
TRBV10-3 | NA | 15 | CAISELSGGSYEQYF
TRBV3-1/TRBV3-2 | NA | 12 | CASNRVRGEQFF
TRBV28 | NA | 15 | CASSPRTIHTGELFF
TRBV5-4 | NA | 13 | CASSPGQNTEAFF
TRBV27 | NA | 14 | CASSSRAGFDEQFF
TRBV6-6 | TRBD1 | 13 | CASSNDRGPEAFF
TRBV2 | NA | 13 | CASSAEGNTEAFF
TRBV6-1 | NA | 15 | CASSEEPTGSYEQYF
TRBV27 | NA | 15 | CASSLYKRNYNEQFF
TRBV18 | TRBD1 | 14 | CASSPNRDSLEAFF
TRBV28 | NA | 14 | CASGEGGGVAEAFF
TRBV12-3/TRBV12-4 | NA | 13 | CASSLYSPYEQYF
TRBV29-1 | NA | 15 | CSVRIVGLPQETQYF
TRBV9 | TRBD2 | 17 | CASSVYPSGSSYNEQFF
TRBV5-1 | NA | 16 | CASSGGTDSSTYGYTF